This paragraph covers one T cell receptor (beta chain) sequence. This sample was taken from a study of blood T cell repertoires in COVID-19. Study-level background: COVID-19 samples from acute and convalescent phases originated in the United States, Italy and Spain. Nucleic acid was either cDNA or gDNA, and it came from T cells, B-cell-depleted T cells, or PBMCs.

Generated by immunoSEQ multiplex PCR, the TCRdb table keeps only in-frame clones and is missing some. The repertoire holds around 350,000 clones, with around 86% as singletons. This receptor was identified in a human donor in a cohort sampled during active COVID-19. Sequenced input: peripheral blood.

The CDR3 here is CASSFGWGQGHPLAKNIQYF. The CDR3 DNA sequence: TGTGCCAGCAGTTTTGGTTGGGGACAGGGGCATCCTCTAGCCAAAAACATTCAGTACTTC. The chain is built from TRBV28 and TRBJ2-4, with TRBD1 matching 10 bases. CDR1 is MDHEN, CDR2 SYDVKM, per germline. The CDR3 is 20 residues long. J lost 0 bases, V lost 3 bases, and 14 bases had no gene match.